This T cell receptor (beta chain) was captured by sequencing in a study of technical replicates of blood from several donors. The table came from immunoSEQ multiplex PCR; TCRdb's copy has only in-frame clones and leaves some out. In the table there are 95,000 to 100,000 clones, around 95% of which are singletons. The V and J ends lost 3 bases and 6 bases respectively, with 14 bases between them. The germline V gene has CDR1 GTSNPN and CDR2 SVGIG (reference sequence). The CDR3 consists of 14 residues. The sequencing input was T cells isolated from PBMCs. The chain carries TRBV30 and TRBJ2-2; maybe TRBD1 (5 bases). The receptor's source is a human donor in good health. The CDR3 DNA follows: TGTGCCTGGAGCCACCACCAGGGTGCCGGGGAGCTGTTTTTT. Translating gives CAWSHHQGAGELFF.